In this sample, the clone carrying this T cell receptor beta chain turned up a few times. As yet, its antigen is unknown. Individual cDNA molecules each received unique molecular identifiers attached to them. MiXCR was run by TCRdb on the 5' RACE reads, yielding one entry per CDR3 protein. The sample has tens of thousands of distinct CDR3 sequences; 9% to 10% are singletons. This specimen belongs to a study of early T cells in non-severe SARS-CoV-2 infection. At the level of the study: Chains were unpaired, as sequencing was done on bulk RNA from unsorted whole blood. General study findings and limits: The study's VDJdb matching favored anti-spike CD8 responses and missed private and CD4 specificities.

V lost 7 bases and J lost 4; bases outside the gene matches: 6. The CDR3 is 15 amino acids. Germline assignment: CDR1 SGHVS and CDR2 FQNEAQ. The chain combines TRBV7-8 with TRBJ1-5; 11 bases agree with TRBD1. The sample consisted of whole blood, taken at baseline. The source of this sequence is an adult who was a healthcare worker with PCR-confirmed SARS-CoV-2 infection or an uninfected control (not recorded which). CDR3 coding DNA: TGTGCCAGCACCCCTGGGGACAGGGGGAATCAGCCCCAGCATTTT. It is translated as CASTPGDRGNQPQHF.